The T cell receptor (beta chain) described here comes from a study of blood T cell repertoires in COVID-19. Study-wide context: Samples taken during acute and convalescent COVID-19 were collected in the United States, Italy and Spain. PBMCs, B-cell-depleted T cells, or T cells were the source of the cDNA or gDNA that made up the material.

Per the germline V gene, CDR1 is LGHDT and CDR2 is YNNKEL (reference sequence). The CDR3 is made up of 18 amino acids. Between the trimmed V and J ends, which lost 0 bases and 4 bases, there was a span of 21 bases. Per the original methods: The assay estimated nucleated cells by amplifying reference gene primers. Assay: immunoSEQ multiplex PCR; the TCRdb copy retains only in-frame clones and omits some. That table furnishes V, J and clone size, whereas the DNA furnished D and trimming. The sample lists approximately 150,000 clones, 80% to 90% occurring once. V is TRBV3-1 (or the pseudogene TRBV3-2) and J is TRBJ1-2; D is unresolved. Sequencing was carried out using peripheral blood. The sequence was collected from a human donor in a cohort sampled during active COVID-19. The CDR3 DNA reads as TGTGCCAGCAGCCAAGAAGTAGGAGGGAGTCACCCCCTCTATGGCTACACCTTC. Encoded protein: CASSQEVGGSHPLYGYTF.